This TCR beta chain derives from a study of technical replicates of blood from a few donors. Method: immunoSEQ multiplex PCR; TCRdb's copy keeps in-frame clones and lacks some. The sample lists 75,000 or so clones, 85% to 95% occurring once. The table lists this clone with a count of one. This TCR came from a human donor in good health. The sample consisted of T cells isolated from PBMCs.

The CDR3 DNA reads as TGTGCCAGCAGCTTGGGCAACAGTGAACAAGAGACCCAGTACTTC. This translates into CASSLGNSEQETQYF. The chain links TRBV11-1 to TRBJ2-5; D unclear. Germline V gives CDR1 SGHAT, CDR2 FQDESV (reference sequence). V dropped 3 bases and J dropped 2 bases, with 13 bases sitting between them. This CDR3 region has 15 residues.